This record concerns one TCR beta chain sequence. Authors' data handling: It was from reference gene primer amplification that nucleated cell counts were estimated. The table came from immunoSEQ multiplex PCR; TCRdb's copy has only in-frame clones and leaves some out. That table furnishes V, J and clone size, whereas the DNA furnished D and trimming. The table has about 75,000 clones, 80% to 90% seen once. The sample belongs to a study of blood T cell repertoires in COVID-19. Sequences were obtained from peripheral blood. This TCR derives from an elderly man with COVID-19, enrolled during active disease.

CDR3 sequence: CASKVVGNQPQHF. CDR3 sequence (DNA): TGTGCCAGCAAAGTAGTTGGCAATCAGCCCCAGCATTTT. This chain uses TRBV6-5 with TRBJ1-5; D is ambiguous. CDR1 MNHEY and CDR2 SVGAGI come from the germline V gene. The CDR3 contains 13 residues. Trimming shortened V by 7 bases and J by 2 bases, and 9 bases separated the two germline ends.